This T cell receptor beta chain was sequenced for a study of circulating and synovial CD4+ cells in juvenile arthritis (dated by TCRdb to between 2014 and 2016). At the level of the whole study: TCRbeta CDR3 repertoires of circulating HLA-DR+ CD4 T cells, bulk blood CD4 T cells and synovial CD4 T cells were compared within each patient. Repertoire sequencing was performed with the aim of confirming enrichment of synovial clonotypes in a circulating synovial-like CD4 T cell subset.

Libraries were prepared through the immunoSEQ multiplex PCR assay. TCRbeta CDR3 sequencing was performed as a commercial service by an external provider. Per the original workflow: Productive nucleotide sequences and amino acid sequences obtained through in silico translation were used in the analyses. To equalise sample size, diversity was assessed as Renyi entropy across alpha values by taking the median of 200 repeated subsamples. Pairwise repertoire distance was calculated as one minus the Chao-modified Jaccard index, correcting for under-sampling, and used for clustering. Frequency-weighted overlap with synovial clonotypes was computed at 200 sample sizes with 200 draws without replacement at each size, and the value at the size of the smaller sample was reported. TCRdb limited this immuneACCESS table to in-frame rearrangements with V and J called. A share of clones is missing; checked studies link under half to unresolved V genes, and the rest is unexplained. V, J and clone size are taken as reported in that table, and D and trimming were inferred from the DNA itself. This sample gives about 34,000 clones in total; nearly 97% of them show up just once. The leading ten clones occupy approximately 0.17% of the sample.

As for this clone: Its binding antigen is unknown. No much larger clone exists at a distance of one base, and base qualities are not known.

The sequenced samples were obtained from patients with active juvenile idiopathic arthritis. Sorting was carried out immediately after cells were thawed, and dead cells were excluded with Live/Dead Fixable Near-IR Stain. Results and caveats for the whole study, not just this receptor: Because overlap with synovium was found to increase with sequencing depth, the full repertoire overlap was likely underestimated by the measured shared-clonotype fractions. Because T cell genome counts differed by at least an order of magnitude between CPL and bulk blood CD4 samples, sample-size effects were addressed. Circulating pathogenic-like lymphocytes clustered together with synovial T cells, and compared with bulk blood, the circulating pathogenic-like lymphocytes shared a substantially higher fraction of CDR3 sequences with synovium. Lower diversity was observed in synovial and circulating pathogenic-like lymphocyte repertoires than in bulk blood CD4 repertoires, and some CPL samples were found to be as oligoclonal as synovium. The difference between circulating pathogenic-like lymphocytes and bulk blood T cells was not detected by traditional Vbeta family usage analysis.

CDR1 and CDR2 (MNHEY, SMNVEV) derive from the germline V gene (reference sequence). The CDR3, from cysteine to phenylalanine, totals 13 residues. The CDR3 DNA has 39 bases and is translated from base 1. At the junction V is shortened by 2 bases and J by 7 bases, with 9 bases in between. The rearranged chain carries TRBV27 and TRBJ1-5, with a tentative D gene TRBD1 over 6 matching bases. Sequenced sample: CD4+ T cells from blood. This TCR came from a human donor with juvenile idiopathic arthritis. The CDR3 has the sequence CASSLTGYQPQHF. The bases read TGTGCCAGCAGTTTAACAGGGTACCAGCCCCAGCATTTT.